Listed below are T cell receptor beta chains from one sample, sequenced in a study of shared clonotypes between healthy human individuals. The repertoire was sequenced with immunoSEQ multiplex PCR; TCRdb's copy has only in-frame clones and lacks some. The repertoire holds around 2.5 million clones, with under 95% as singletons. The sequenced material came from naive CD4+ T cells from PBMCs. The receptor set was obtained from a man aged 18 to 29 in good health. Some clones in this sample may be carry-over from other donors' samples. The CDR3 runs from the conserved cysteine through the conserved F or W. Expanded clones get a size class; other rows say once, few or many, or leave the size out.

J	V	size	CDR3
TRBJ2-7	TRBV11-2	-	CASSRGLASSYEQYF
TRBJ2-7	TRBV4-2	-	CASSPGLTSEQYF
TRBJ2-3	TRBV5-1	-	CASSFSGTRSGTDTQYF
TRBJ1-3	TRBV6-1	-	CASSDGSGNTIYF
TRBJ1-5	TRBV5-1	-	CASSLGGVNQPQHF
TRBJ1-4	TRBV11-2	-	CASSLVRGEKLFF
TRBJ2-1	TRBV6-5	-	CASSYDGTSGTSKQFF
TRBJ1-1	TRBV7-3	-	CASSSQQGGPEAFF
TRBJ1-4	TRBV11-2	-	CASSLGGGTNEKLFF
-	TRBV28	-	CASPRGGEQYF
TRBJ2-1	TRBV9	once	CASSLGQAPHEQFF
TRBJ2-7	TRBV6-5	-	CASSYLGGEQYF
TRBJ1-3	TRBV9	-	CASSVDASGNTIYF
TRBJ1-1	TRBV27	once	CASSLWGTGRTEAFF
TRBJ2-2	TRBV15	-	CATSRGRTGGANTGELFF
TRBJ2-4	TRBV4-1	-	CASSPAGHQAKNIQYF
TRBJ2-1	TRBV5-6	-	CASSWSGEQFF
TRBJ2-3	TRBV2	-	CASRIPQGTDTQYF
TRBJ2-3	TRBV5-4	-	CASKGDTQYF
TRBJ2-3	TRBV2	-	CASRSREGTDTQYF
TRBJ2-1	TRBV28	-	CASNRGGFYNEQFF
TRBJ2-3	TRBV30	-	CAWTRSSTDTQYF
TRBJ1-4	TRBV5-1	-	CASSPDREDSEKLFF
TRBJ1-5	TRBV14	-	CASSRLHRPLFLGPQHF
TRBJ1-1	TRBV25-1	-	CASSAQGTMNTEAFF
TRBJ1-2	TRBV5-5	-	CASSLRTGDGYTF
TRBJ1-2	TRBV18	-	CASSPTIDSNYGYTF
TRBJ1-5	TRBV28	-	CASSLSFGQGNQPQHF
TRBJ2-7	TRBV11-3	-	CASSQRDTGTGVYEQYF
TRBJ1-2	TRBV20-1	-	CSLPDYGYTF
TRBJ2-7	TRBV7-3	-	CASSSRTGRYEQYF
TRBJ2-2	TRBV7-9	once	CASSPQTVAGELFF
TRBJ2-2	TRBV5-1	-	CASSLVGTQNTGELFF
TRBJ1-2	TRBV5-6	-	CASSPIGTDSYGYTF
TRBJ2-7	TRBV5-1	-	CASSLSSYEQYF
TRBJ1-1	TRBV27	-	CASRSRRGNTEAFF
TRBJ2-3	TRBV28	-	CASSLHGQGADTQYF
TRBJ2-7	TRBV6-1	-	CASSKAGSSSYEQYF
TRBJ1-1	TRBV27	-	CASSFSGGPRGAFF
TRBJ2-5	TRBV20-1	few	CSASQEAQYF
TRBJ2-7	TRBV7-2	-	CASSLGRRTNEQYF
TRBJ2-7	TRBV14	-	CASSQEGRRKQYF
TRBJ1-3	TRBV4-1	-	CASSYPGNGNTIYF
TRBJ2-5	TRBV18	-	CASSPPEQGETQYF
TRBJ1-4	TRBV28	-	CASSLPGQAREKLFF
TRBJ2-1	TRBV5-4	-	CASTSHQASGGNEQFF
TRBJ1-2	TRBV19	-	CASKGTRRGLWRYTF